Each of the 27 T cell receptor beta chains below was sequenced from the same sample in a study of cytomegalovirus exposure and HLA in healthy donors (TCRdb year 2017). Libraries were built with the immunoSEQ multiplex PCR assay. For the multiplex PCR, a mixture combining 60 forward primers for TCR Vbeta segments and 13 reverse primers for TCR Jbeta segments was used. TCRdb's version of the immuneACCESS table is confined to in-frame rearrangements and falls short of the full clone set. An unresolved V gene accounts for under half of the shortfall where checked; the remainder is of unknown origin. Counted in this sample were some 190,000 clones; 65% to 85% of them appeared once. The ten largest clones capture approximately 1.2% of the sample. Sequencing was performed on PBMCs. The receptors here all came from a boy between 2 and 10 years old in good health and CMV-seronegative.

The chain is built from TRBV5-6 and TRBJ2-2, with D tentatively TRBD1 (6 bases). Germline V CDR1 and CDR2: SGHDT, YYEEEE. CDR3 length: 12 amino acids. V lost 4 bases to trimming and J lost 15 bases, with 16 bases between them. CDR3 sequence reads: CASSANRERVFF. CDR3 sequence (DNA): TGTGCCAGCAGCGCAAACAGGGAGAGGGTGTTTTTT.

This clone was seen a handful of times. The chain combines TRBV6-5 with TRBJ2-3; D is perhaps TRBD2 (5 bases). The V gene lost 5 bases and the J gene lost 0 bases, with 9 bases spanning the gap. Germline V gives CDR1 MNHEY, CDR2 SVGAGI. The CDR3 has 14 amino acids. CDR3 sequence: CASSARTSTDTQYF. In DNA, the CDR3 is TGTGCCAGCAGTGCCAGGACTAGCACAGATACGCAGTATTTT.

The chain has TRBV7-2 and TRBJ2-3, with 7 positions matching TRBD1. CDR3 length: 19 residues. Germline V CDR1 and CDR2: SGHTA, FQGNSA. The V gene end was trimmed by 7 bases and the J gene end by 3 bases; junction bases not matched to a gene: 22. In nucleotides, the CDR3 is TGTGCCAGCACCGACTTAGGGGACAGCAACCACACCCATACAGATACGCAGTATTTT. This codes for CASTDLGDSNHTHTDTQYF.

The chain has TRBV2 and TRBJ2-3; 12 bases line up with TRBD1. This CDR3 spans 20 amino acids. V shed 7 bases, J shed 2 bases, and the junction held 19 bases outside the gene matches. Germline assignment: CDR1 SNHLY and CDR2 FYNNEI. The CDR3 region is CASMDGTGGERGRFTDTQYF. The CDR3 region has the DNA TGTGCCAGCATGGACGGGACAGGGGGCGAGCGGGGGAGGTTCACAGATACGCAGTATTTT.

The chain joins TRBV19 to TRBJ2-7, with 7 bases aligning to TRBD1. Per the germline V gene, CDR1 is LNHDA and CDR2 is SQIVND (reference sequence). J gave up 3 bases and V 3 bases, and 8 bases lay outside the gene matches. The CDR3 is 15 residues long. Written as DNA, the CDR3 is TGTGCCAGTAGTATGAATGGACAGGCTCGCTACGAGCAGTACTTC. This sequence encodes CASSMNGQARYEQYF.

The chain is built from TRBV30 and TRBJ1-5; perhaps TRBD1 as D (5 bases). Germline CDR1 reads GTSNPN; CDR2 reads SVGIG (reference sequence). CDR3 length: 15 residues. V lost 0 bases and J 4 bases, leaving 13 bases between the germline ends. The CDR3 loop reads CAWSVRGMGNQPQHF. DNA of the CDR3: TGTGCCTGGAGTGTACGGGGGATGGGGAATCAGCCCCAGCATTTT.

The rearrangement joins TRBV18 to TRBJ1-1; D unclear. V shed 3 bases and J shed 4 bases, with 12 bases lying between them. CDR1 KGHSH and CDR2 LQKENI come from the germline V gene. CDR3 length: 14 residues. CDR3 residues: CASSPEVLGTEAFF. DNA of the CDR3: TGTGCCAGCTCACCTGAGGTTTTGGGCACTGAAGCTTTCTTT. The full variable domain, its missing parts supplied by reference TRBV18 and TRBJ1-1, is NAGVMQNPRHLVRRRGQEARLRCSPMKGHSHVYWYRQLPEEGLKFMVYLQKENIIDESGMPKERFSAEFPKEGPSILRIQQVVRGDSAAYFCASSPEVLGTEAFFGQGTRLTVV.

The rearrangement links TRBV6-6 to TRBJ1-5, with a possible D match to TRBD1 (5 bases). V was pared by 4 bases and J by 1 base, with 14 bases between. The CDR3 runs 16 residues. Germline assignment: CDR1 MNHNY and CDR2 SVGAGI (reference sequence). In DNA, the CDR3 is TGTGCCAGCAGTTCACGGGGCGGGGTAAGCAATCAGCCCCAGCATTTT. Translated, it gives CASSSRGGVSNQPQHF.

This rearrangement joins TRBV7-6 to TRBJ2-5; D possibly corresponds to TRBD2 (5 bases). Trimming took off 0 bases at V and 6 bases at J, with 8 bases between the two ends. The germline V gene has CDR1 SGHVS and CDR2 FNYEAQ. This CDR3 contains 13 residues. CDR3 sequence reads: CASSLALAQTQYF. The CDR3, as DNA: TGTGCCAGCAGCTTAGCGCTAGCACAGACCCAGTACTTC.

The chain employs TRBV6-6 and TRBJ2-1; no definite D call. V was trimmed by 0 bases and J by 4 bases, leaving 7 bases between them. The CDR3 runs to 14 residues. The V gene's germline CDR1 is MNHNY and CDR2 SVGAGI (reference sequence). As DNA, the CDR3 is TGTGCCAGCAGTTACTCGAACAGTTACAATGAGCAGTTCTTC. It codes for CASSYSNSYNEQFF.

The CDR3 reads CASSVNSPVDYGYTF. Here the CDR3 DNA reads TGCGCCAGCAGCGTGAACAGCCCTGTGGACTATGGCTACACCTTC. J is TRBJ1-2 and V is TRBV5-1; D gene unclear. This CDR3 is built from 15 residues. Germline values: CDR1 SGHRS, CDR2 YFSETQ. V lost 4 bases and J 3 bases, leaving 16 bases between the germline ends.

The CDR3 DNA is TGTGCCAGCAGCTCACCGGGACAGAAGGGGACTGAAGCTTTCTTT. Amino acids: CASSSPGQKGTEAFF. The rearrangement uses TRBV5-4 and TRBJ1-1; TRBD1 matches 7 bases. V lost 3 bases to trimming and J lost 5 bases; unmatched junction nucleotides: 10. This CDR3 is 15 amino acids long. Germline CDR1 and CDR2: SGHNT and YYREEE (reference sequence).

The chain links TRBV2 to TRBJ2-7; 7 nucleotides match TRBD2. V was clipped by 6 bases and J by 6 bases; unmatched bases: 11. The CDR3 is 14 amino acids. CDR1 and CDR2 from the germline V gene are SNHLY and FYNNEI. CDR3 sequence: CASRSERLAVEQYF. The CDR3 region has the DNA TGTGCCAGCAGATCCGAGAGACTAGCAGTCGAGCAGTACTTC.

A single count supports this clone. The genes are TRBV30 and TRBJ2-2; weak D call: TRBD1 (6 bases). The CDR3 totals 13 residues. Deletions cut 5 bases from V and 1 base from J, with 8 bases between. In germline, CDR1 is GTSNPN, CDR2 SVGIG (reference sequence). Here the CDR3 reads CAWGQWNTGELFF. The CDR3 DNA sequence: TGTGCCTGGGGACAGTGGAACACCGGGGAGCTGTTTTTT.

The chain couples TRBV6-5 to TRBJ2-2; TRBD1 agrees at 7 bases. CDR1 is MNHEY and CDR2 is SVGAGI in the germline V gene. V shed 6 bases, J shed 1 base, and the junction held 2 bases outside the gene matches. The CDR3 extends over 14 amino acids. The CDR3 nucleotides read TGTGCCAGCAGCTGGGACAGGAACACCGGGGAGCTGTTTTTT. Translation gives CASSWDRNTGELFF.

J is TRBJ2-2 and V is TRBV9, with D possibly being TRBD2 (6 bases). V lost 3 bases, J lost 6 bases, and 12 bases lay in between. Germline CDR1 and CDR2: SGDLS and YYNGEE. CDR3 size: 14 residues. CDR3 in amino acids: CASSDRLGAGELFF. CDR3 DNA: TGTGCCAGCAGCGACAGACTAGGCGCCGGGGAGCTGTTTTTT.

V is TRBV5-1 and J is TRBJ1-2, with a possible D match to TRBD1 (6 bases). The CDR3 covers 18 residues. V dropped 0 bases and J dropped 3 bases, with 21 bases sitting between them. The germline CDR1 and CDR2 sequences are SGHRS and YFSETQ. In nucleotides, the CDR3 is TGCGCCAGCAGCTTGGTGTCAGGGGTCCAATCCTCGGACTATGGCTACACCTTC. Translating it yields CASSLVSGVQSSDYGYTF.

V is TRBV19 and J is TRBJ2-7; 8 nucleotides align to TRBD2. CDR1 and CDR2 (germline): LNHDA, SQIVND (reference sequence). The V gene end was trimmed by 5 bases and the J gene end by 2 bases; junction bases not matched to a gene: 8. The CDR3 is made up of 15 amino acids. The CDR3 is CASSVVLAGPYEQYF. In DNA, the CDR3 is TGTGCCAGTAGTGTGGTTCTAGCGGGTCCCTACGAGCAGTACTTC.

This clone was recorded only once. V is TRBV5-1 and J is TRBJ2-5, with D perhaps matching TRBD1 (6 bases). The DNA end lines up better with TRBJ2-7; the J call may be wrong. There are 15 residues in the CDR3. The germline V gene has CDR1 SGHRS and CDR2 YFSETQ. The CDR3 here is CASSQGTQSSYEQYF. CDR3 in DNA: TGCGCCAGCAGCCAGGGGACACAAAGCTCCTACGAGCAGTACTTC.

The V gene is TRBV18, the J gene TRBJ2-4; 7 positions match TRBD2. Germline assignment: CDR1 KGHSH and CDR2 LQKENI. This CDR3 contains 14 residues. After removal of 1 base from V and 7 bases from J, the junction contained 4 bases not matched to a gene. In nucleotides, the CDR3 is TGTGCCAGCTCACCACAGCGGGACGGCAACATTCAGTACTTC. Residues: CASSPQRDGNIQYF.

The CDR3 coding sequence is TGTGCCAGTAGTACTTGGACAGGGGAATCCGACTATGGCTACACCTTC. It translates to CASSTWTGESDYGYTF. The chain employs TRBV19 and TRBJ1-2; 9 bases fit TRBD1. Germline CDR1 and CDR2: LNHDA and SQIVND (reference sequence). The J segment lost 3 bases and the V segment lost 4 bases, leaving 9 bases of the junction unmatched. This CDR3 spans 16 amino acids.

The chain joins TRBV13 to TRBJ2-5; 7 positions agree with TRBD1. Trimming cost V 3 bases and J 2 bases; bases outside gene matches: 12. The germline V gene has CDR1 PRHDT and CDR2 FYEKMQ (reference sequence). The CDR3 has 17 residues. In nucleotides, the CDR3 is TGTGCCAGCAGCTTGAGACAGGGTCCCATCGGGCAAGAGACCCAGTACTTC. This translates into CASSLRQGPIGQETQYF.

This chain uses TRBV27 with TRBJ2-7; tentative D call: TRBD2 (6 bases). The CDR3 covers 14 residues. Germline V lookup: CDR1 MNHEY, CDR2 SMNVEV (reference sequence). The V end was cut by 3 bases, the J end by 4 bases, with 13 bases between. CDR3 sequence: CASSFMQRVYEQYV. The CDR3 region has the DNA TGTGCCAGCAGTTTCATGCAGCGGGTGTACGAGCAGTACGTC.

The chain carries TRBV7-3 and TRBJ2-1; tentatively, D is TRBD2 (6 bases). V lost 4 bases and J lost 5, with 15 bases in between. Germline assignment: CDR1 SGHTA and CDR2 FQGTGA. CDR3 size: 15 residues. In DNA form, the CDR3 reads TGTGCCAGCAGCTCCAGTGTGACTAGGAACAATGAGCAGTTCTTC. This gives the protein CASSSSVTRNNEQFF.

The CDR3 reads CASSVDLVPTDTQYF. As DNA, the CDR3 is TGTGCCAGCAGCGTAGATCTAGTCCCCACAGATACGCAGTATTTT. This rearrangement joins TRBV9 to TRBJ2-3, with no clear D. Germline loops: CDR1 SGDLS, CDR2 YYNGEE. The CDR3 extends over 15 amino acids. V was trimmed by 0 bases and J by 2 bases, leaving 10 bases between them.

The V and J genes are TRBV11-2 and TRBJ1-2, with D unclear. Trimming removed 0 bases from V and 4 bases from J, with 9 bases in between. CDR1 and CDR2 (germline): SGHAT, FQNNGV. The CDR3 covers 14 residues. In DNA form, the CDR3 reads TGTGCCAGCAGCTTAGATAGCAGCTCCTATGGCTACACCTTC. Protein product: CASSLDSSSYGYTF.

The chain is built from TRBV27 and TRBJ1-4, with 7 bases that match TRBD1. This CDR3 region has 15 residues. Trimming removed 2 bases from V and 5 bases from J; junction bases left unmatched: 5. Germline V CDR1 and CDR2: MNHEY, SMNVEV (reference sequence). CDR3 protein: CASSLTGQVNEKLFF. In DNA, the CDR3 is TGTGCCAGCAGTTTAACTGGACAGGTCAATGAAAAACTGTTTTTT.